This T cell receptor beta chain was recovered during a study of T-cell memory formation after mild COVID-19 (dated by TCRdb to the early 2020s). About the study as a whole: Most TCR sequence clusters were specific to one of the two donors. T-cell clones expanding and contracting after mild COVID-19 in two donors were tracked by longitudinal TCRalpha and TCRbeta repertoire sequencing. Two young, previously healthy adult volunteers made up the cohort, one male and one female. General conclusions and limits of the study: Balanced CD4/CD8 phenotypes were observed for clones contracting from day 15 to 85, whereas a bias towards CD4+ was observed for a second wave of clones expanding from day 15 to 37. SARS-CoV-2 specificity was not confirmed for the second-wave clones peaking on day 37. Contracting CD4+ clones were found mainly in CM and EM memory subsets, while CD8+ clones were enriched in EMRA. The study covered only two mild cases, and larger cohorts including severe cases with pre-infection samples were considered necessary. Some responding clones were detected in pre-infection memory, which suggested that pre-existing cross-reactive memory T cells had joined the SARS-CoV-2 response.

According to the germline V gene, CDR1 reads SGHDN and CDR2 reads FVKESK. Inclusive of the bounding cysteine and phenylalanine, the CDR3 is 16 residues long. Kept here is only the CDR3 DNA, which spans 48 bases and is read in frame from base 1. Between the V and J ends, shortened by 4 bases and 6 bases respectively, the junction contains 20 bases. Ficoll-Paque density gradient centrifugation was the method used to isolate PBMCs. As for this clonotype: Its cognate antigen has yet to be identified. It has no much larger one-base neighbor in the sample; base qualities were not kept.

The sequencer listed for this sample is Illumina NovaSeq 6000. TCRalpha and TCRbeta cDNA libraries were constructed by 5'RACE with constant-segment primers, with sample barcodes and unique molecular identifiers being introduced. RNA was extracted from every sample with Trizol reagent. Library amplification was performed in two PCR steps, and a second sample barcode and Illumina TruSeq adapters were introduced in the second step. Sequencing of the libraries was done on an Illumina NovaSeq, producing 2 x 150 bp paired-end reads. The study's own analysis went as follows. With migec v1.2.7, reads were demultiplexed and then collapsed into UMI-guided consensus sequences. Using mixcr v2.1.11, the UMI consensuses were aligned to TRA and TRB V and J templates and assembled into clonotypes. Clonotypes were classified as expanded or contracted when called significant by both edgeR and NoisET, with noise models trained on biological replicates. For edgeR calls, the thresholds were a false discovery rate-adjusted p below 0.01 and a log2 fold-change of 1. As an exploratory analysis of dynamics, PCA with hierarchical clustering was applied to max-normalized trajectories of the 1000 most abundant clonotypes. Each responding clone was given a CD4 or CD8 phenotype based on the CD4+ and CD8+ repertoires, which had been sequenced separately. TCRdb passed the public sequencing reads through fastp at Q25 and MiXCR, retaining productive beta sequences. Rows are unified per CDR3 protein, each entry keeping the most common DNA and genes. The V and J calls were not made by the authors but by TCRdb's processing. The sample profile shows hundreds of thousands of distinct CDR3 sequences; about 22% of them were found once. The top ten constitute less than 15% of the sample.

The source is an adult woman who had mild COVID-19 (a few samples of this study predate the infection). The sample titles of this study are shuffled in the database, so cell type and time point are left out; the donor was told from shared clones. The specimen was PBMCs or a T cell subset sorted from them (not recorded which). The chain is assembled from TRBV14 and TRBJ2-3, and the D gene may be TRBD2, 5 bases matching. The bases read TGTGCCAGCAGCCCTGCACCCGAGTTGTGGGAGGATACGCAGTATTTT. Its amino acids are CASSPAPELWEDTQYF.